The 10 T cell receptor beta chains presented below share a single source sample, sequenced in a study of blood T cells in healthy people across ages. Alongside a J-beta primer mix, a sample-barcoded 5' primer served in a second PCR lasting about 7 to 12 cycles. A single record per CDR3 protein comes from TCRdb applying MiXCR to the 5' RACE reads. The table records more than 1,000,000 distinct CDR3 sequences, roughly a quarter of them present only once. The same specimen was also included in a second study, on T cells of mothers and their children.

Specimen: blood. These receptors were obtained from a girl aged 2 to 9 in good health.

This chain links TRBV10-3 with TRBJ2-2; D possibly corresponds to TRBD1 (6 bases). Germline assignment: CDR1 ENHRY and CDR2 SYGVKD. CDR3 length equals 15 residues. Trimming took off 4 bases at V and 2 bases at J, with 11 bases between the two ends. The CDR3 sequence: CAISGWDTNTGELFF. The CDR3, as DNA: TGTGCCATCAGTGGTTGGGACACTAACACCGGGGAGCTGTTTTTT.

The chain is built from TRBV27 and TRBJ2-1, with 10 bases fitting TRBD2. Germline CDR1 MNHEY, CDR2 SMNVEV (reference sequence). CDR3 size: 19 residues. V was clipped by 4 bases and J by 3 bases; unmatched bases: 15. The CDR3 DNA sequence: TGTGCCAGCAGTTCCTTAGCGGGAGGCCCACTAAATTTCTACAATGAGCAGTTCTTC. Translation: CASSSLAGGPLNFYNEQFF.

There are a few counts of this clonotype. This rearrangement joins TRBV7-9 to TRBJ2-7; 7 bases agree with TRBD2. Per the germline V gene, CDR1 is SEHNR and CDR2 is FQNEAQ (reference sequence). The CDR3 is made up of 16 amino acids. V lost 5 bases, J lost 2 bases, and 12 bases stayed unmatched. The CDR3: CASSPSWAGDPYEQYF. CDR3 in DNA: TGTGCCAGCAGCCCTTCGTGGGCGGGAGATCCCTACGAGCAGTACTTC.

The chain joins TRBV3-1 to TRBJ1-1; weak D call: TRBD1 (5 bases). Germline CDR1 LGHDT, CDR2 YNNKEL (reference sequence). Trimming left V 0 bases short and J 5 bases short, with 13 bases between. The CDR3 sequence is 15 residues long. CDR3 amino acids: CASSQDRGSGTEAFF. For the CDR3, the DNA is TGTGCCAGCAGCCAAGATCGGGGATCAGGGACTGAAGCTTTCTTT.

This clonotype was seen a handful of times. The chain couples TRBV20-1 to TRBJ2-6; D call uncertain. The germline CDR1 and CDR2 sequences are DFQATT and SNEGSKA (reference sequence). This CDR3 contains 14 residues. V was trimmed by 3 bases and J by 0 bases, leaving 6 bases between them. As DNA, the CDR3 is TGCAGTGCTAGGAAGGACTCTGGGGCCAACGTCCTGACTTTC. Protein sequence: CSARKDSGANVLTF.

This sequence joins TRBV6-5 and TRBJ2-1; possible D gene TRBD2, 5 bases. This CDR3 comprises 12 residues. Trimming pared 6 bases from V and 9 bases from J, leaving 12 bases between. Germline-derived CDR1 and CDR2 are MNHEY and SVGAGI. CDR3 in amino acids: CASSPSSFEQFF. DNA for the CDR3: TGTGCCAGCAGCCCTTCTAGCTTTGAGCAGTTCTTC.

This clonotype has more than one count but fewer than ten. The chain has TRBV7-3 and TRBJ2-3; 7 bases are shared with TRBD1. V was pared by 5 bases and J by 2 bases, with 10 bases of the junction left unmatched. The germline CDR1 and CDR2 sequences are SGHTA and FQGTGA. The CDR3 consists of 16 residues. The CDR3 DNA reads TGTGCCAGCAGCCAGGGACAGACGAAGTACACAGATACGCAGTATTTT. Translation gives CASSQGQTKYTDTQYF.

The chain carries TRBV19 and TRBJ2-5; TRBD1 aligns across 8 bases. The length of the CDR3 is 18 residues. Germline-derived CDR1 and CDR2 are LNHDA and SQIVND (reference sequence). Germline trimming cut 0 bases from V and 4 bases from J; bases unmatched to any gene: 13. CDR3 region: CASSIDPSGRGRRETQYF. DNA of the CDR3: TGTGCCAGTAGTATAGACCCTTCGGGCAGGGGGCGCCGAGAGACCCAGTACTTC.

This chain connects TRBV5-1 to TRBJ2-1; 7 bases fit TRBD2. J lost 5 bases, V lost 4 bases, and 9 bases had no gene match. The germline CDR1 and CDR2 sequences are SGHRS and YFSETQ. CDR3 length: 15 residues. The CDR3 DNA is TGCGCCAGCAGCCAGAGACTAGCAGGAGACAATGAGCAGTTCTTC. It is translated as CASSQRLAGDNEQFF.

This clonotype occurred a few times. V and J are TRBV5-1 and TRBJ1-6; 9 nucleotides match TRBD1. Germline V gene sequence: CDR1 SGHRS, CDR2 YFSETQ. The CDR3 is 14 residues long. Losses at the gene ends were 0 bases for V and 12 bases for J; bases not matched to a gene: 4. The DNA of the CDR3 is TGCGCCAGCAGCTTGGAGGGACAGGGTCAACCCCTCCACTTT. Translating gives CASSLEGQGQPLHF.